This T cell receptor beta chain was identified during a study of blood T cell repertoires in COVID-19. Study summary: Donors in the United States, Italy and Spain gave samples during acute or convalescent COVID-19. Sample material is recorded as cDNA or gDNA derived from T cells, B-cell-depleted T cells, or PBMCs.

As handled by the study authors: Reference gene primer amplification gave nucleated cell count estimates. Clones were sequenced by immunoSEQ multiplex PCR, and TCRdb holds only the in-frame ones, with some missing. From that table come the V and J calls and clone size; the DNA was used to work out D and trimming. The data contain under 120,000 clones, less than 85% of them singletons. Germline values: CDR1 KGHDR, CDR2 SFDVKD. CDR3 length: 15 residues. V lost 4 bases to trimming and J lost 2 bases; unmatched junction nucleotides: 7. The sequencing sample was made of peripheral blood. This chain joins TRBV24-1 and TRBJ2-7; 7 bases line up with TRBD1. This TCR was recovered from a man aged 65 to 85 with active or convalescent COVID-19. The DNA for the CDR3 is TGTGCCACCAGTGAGTCCGGGACAGCAGCCTACGAGCAGTACTTC. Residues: CATSESGTAAYEQYF.